The text below deals with one T cell receptor beta chain. What it recognizes is unknown. Those patients who had chemo-refractory metastatic non-small-cell lung cancer were given focal radiation along with CTLA-4 blockade through ipilimumab. The record originates from a study of radiotherapy plus CTLA-4 blockade in lung cancer. Study-level information: Objective responses were documented in 15% to 20% of patients, with disease control in 25% to 35%.

Only in-frame clones appear in the TCRdb table, and some are missing; sequencing was by immunoSEQ multiplex PCR. Here the sample spans about 95,000 clones, about 80% being singletons. V lost 4 bases and J 7 bases, leaving 10 bases between the germline ends. The CDR3 is 12 amino acids. CDR1 is KGHSH and CDR2 is LQKENI in the germline V gene. Whole-study results and caveats: Radiotherapy with ipilimumab was followed by blood expansion of tumor-derived clones.

The rearrangement links TRBV18 to TRBJ1-1; D not resolved. The receptor comes from a human donor with non-small cell lung cancer who had stable disease on radiotherapy plus ipilimumab. This sample comprised peripheral blood, obtained from a patient treated with radiotherapy plus ipilimumab. CDR3 in amino acids: CASSRYAGEAFF. For the CDR3, the DNA is TGTGCCAGCTCACGGTATGCCGGTGAAGCTTTCTTT. The full variable domain, with the rest looked up from reference TRBV18 and TRBJ1-1, is NAGVMQNPRHLVRRRGQEARLRCSPMKGHSHVYWYRQLPEEGLKFMVYLQKENIIDESGMPKERFSAEFPKEGPSILRIQQVVRGDSAAYFCASSRYAGEAFFGQGTRLTVV.